Sequencing of this T cell receptor (beta chain) was carried out in a study of T-cell reconstitution after alpha-beta-depleted transplantation in children. In its sample, this clonotype was seen a few times. Library preparation (for TCRbeta) was performed with unique molecular identifiers. TCRdb ran MiXCR on the PCR reads and lists one entry per CDR3 protein. The repertoire holds roughly 500,000 distinct CDR3 sequences, with around 17% as singletons. V was clipped by 1 base and J by 0 bases, with 7 bases between them. The CDR3 runs to 15 residues. Material: PBMCs from the stem cell graft donor, obtained from the stem cell graft. The clonotype originates from a human donor who donated a stem cell graft to a child with acute lymphoblastic leukemia. This chain links TRBV12-3 or TRBV12-4 with TRBJ1-3, with D unclear. This CDR3 reads CASSLDSLSGNTIYF. CDR3 DNA sequence: TGTGCCAGCAGTTTAGACAGCCTCTCTGGAAACACCATATATTTT.